The TCR beta chain under discussion was sequenced for a study of control samples from healthy donors and cancer patients. The CDR3 totals 16 residues. In germline, CDR1 is SGHRS, CDR2 YFSETQ. V lost 3 bases and J lost 4; bases outside the gene matches: 12. Profiling relied on immunoSEQ multiplex PCR, and the TCRdb table lists in-frame clones only, not all of them. This sample yields 100,000 or so clones, of which about 90% are seen a single time; under 3% belongs to the top ten. The clonotype comes from a woman aged 18-29 years in good health. Sequencing was performed on blood. V usage is TRBV5-1 and J usage is TRBJ2-5; TRBD2 matches at 7 bases. For the CDR3, the DNA is TGCGCCAGCAGCTCCCATGATCGGACTAGTACAGAGACCCAGTACTTC. It translates to CASSSHDRTSTETQYF.